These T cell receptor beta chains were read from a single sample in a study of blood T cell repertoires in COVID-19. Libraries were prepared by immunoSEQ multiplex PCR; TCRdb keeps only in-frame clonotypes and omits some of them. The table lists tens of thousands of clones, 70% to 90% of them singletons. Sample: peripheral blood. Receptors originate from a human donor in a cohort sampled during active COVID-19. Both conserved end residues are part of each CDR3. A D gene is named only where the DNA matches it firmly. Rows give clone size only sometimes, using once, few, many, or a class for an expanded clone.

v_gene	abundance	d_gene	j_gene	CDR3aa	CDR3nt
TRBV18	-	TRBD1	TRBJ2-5	CASSPRGQGSQETQYF	TGTGCCAGCTCACCAAGAGGACAGGGTAGCCAAGAGACCCAGTACTTC
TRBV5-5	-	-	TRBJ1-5	CASSLGAHSNQPQHF	TGTGCCAGCAGCTTAGGGGCACATAGCAATCAGCCCCAGCATTTT
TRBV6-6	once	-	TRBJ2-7	CASDSHQTGTYEQYF	TGTGCCAGCGACTCGCACCAAACAGGGACCTACGAGCAGTACTTC
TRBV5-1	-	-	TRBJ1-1	CASSSPGAVTTEAFF	TGCGCCAGCAGCAGCCCGGGAGCTGTTACAACTGAAGCTTTCTTT
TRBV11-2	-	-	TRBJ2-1	CASSFGGAGNEQFF	TGTGCCAGCAGCTTTGGGGGGGCGGGGAATGAGCAGTTCTTC
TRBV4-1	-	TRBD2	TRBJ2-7	CASSPGASGSTTSYEQYF	TGCGCCAGCAGCCCCGGGGCTAGCGGGAGTACTACCTCCTACGAGCAGTACTTC
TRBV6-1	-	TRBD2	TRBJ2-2	CASSDRQGLLNTGELFF	TGTGCCAGCAGTGACCGGCAGGGACTATTGAACACCGGGGAGCTGTTTTTT
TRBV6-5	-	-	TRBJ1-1	CASTGGSLNTEAFF	TGTGCCAGCACCGGCGGGAGTTTGAACACTGAAGCTTTCTTT
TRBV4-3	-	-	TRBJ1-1	CASRRGNLDTEAFF	TGCGCCAGCCGCAGGGGTAATTTGGACACTGAAGCTTTCTTT
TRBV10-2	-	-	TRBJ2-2	CASSGPLRGGNTGELFF	TGCGCCAGCAGTGGCCCCCTACGAGGGGGGAACACCGGGGAGCTGTTTTTT
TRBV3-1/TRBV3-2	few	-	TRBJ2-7	CASSQSPGPSYEQYF	TGTGCCAGCAGCCAAAGCCCAGGGCCCTCCTACGAGCAGTACTTC
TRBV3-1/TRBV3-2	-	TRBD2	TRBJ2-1	CAGRVSSYNEQFF	TGTGCCGGGAGGGTTAGCTCCTACAATGAGCAGTTCTTC
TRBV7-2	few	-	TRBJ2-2	CASSKGSGWNTGELFF	TGTGCCAGCAGCAAGGGGTCAGGGTGGAACACCGGGGAGCTGTTTTTT
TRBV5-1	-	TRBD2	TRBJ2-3	CASSLFLAGTDTQYF	TGCGCCAGCAGCTTGTTTCTAGCGGGCACAGATACGCAGTATTTT
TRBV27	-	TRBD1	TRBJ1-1	CASSTRQGIGMNTEAFF	TGTGCCAGCAGTACGAGACAGGGGATCGGTATGAACACTGAAGCTTTCTTT
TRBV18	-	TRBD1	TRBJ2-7	CASSLGAGGYEQYF	TGTGCCAGCTCACTCGGCGCAGGGGGCTACGAGCAGTACTTC
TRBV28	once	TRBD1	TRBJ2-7	CASSAGGYTYEQYF	TGTGCCAGCAGCGCAGGGGGATATACCTACGAGCAGTACTTC
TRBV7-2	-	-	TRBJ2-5	CASSPSGLALETQYF	TGTGCCAGCAGCCCGAGCGGTCTAGCATTGGAGACCCAGTACTTC
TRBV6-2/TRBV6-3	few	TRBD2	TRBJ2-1	CASSYSFASGGNGVEQFF	TGTGCCAGCAGTTACTCGTTTGCTAGCGGGGGGAATGGGGTTGAGCAGTTCTTC
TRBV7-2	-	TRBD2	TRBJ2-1	CASSPSGSRYNEQFF	TGTGCCAGCAGCCCGAGCGGGAGTAGATACAATGAGCAGTTCTTC
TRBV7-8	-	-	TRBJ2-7	CASSQQGRRPYEQYF	TGTGCCAGCAGCCAACAGGGACGACGCCCCTACGAGCAGTACTTC
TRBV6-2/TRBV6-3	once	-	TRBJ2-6	CASSYEGVGYSGANVLTF	TGTGCCAGCAGTTACGAGGGGGTGGGGTACTCTGGGGCCAACGTCCTGACTTTC
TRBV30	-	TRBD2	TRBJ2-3	CAWSVSSGSRDTQYF	TGTGCCTGGAGTGTATCTAGCGGGAGCAGAGATACGCAGTATTTT
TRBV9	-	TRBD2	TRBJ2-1	CASTDGGNAYNEQFF	TGTGCCAGCACCGACGGGGGGAACGCTTACAATGAGCAGTTCTTC
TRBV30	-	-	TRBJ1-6	CAWSQRRSTYYNSPLHF	TGTGCCTGGAGTCAGAGGCGCAGCACCTACTATAATTCACCCCTCCACTTT
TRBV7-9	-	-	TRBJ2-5	CASSLAGRGRETQYF	TGTGCCAGCAGCTTAGCGGGAAGGGGTCGGGAGACCCAGTACTTC
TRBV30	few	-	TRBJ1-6	CAWSVFGDLGRGESPLHF	TGTGCCTGGAGTGTTTTTGGGGATCTAGGCAGGGGAGAATCACCCCTCCACTTT
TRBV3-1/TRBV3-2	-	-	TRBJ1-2	CASSQPGSEGYTF	TGTGCCAGCAGCCAACCAGGGTCGGAAGGCTACACCTTC
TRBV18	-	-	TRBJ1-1	CASSPMTGGGAEAFF	TGTGCCAGCTCACCAATGACAGGTGGTGGGGCTGAAGCTTTCTTT
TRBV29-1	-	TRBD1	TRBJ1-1	CSVDGQGYREAFF	TGCAGCGTTGATGGACAGGGGTACCGTGAAGCTTTCTTT
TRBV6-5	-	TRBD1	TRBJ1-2	CASSYGQGFGYTF	TGTGCCAGCAGTTACGGACAGGGGTTTGGCTACACCTTC
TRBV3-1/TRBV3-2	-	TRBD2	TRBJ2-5	CASSLSKGGETQYF	TGTGCCAGCAGCCTCTCTAAGGGAGGGGAGACCCAGTACTTC
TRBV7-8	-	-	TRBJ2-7	CASSITDSYEQYF	TGTGCCAGCAGCATAACGGACAGCTACGAGCAGTACTTC
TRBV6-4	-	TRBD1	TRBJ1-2	CASSDSWRDRRYGYTF	TGTGCCAGCAGTGACTCTTGGCGGGACAGGCGTTATGGCTACACCTTC
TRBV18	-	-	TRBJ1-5	CASSYFAGNNQPQHF	TGTGCCAGCTCATATTTTGCGGGAAACAATCAGCCCCAGCATTTT
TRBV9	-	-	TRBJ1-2	CASSPLGGAYGYTF	TGTGCCAGCAGCCCCCTAGGGGGGGCTTATGGCTACACCTTC
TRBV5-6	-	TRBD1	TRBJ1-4	CASSSYTGGTNEKLFF	TGTGCCAGCAGTTCATACACAGGGGGCACTAATGAAAAACTGTTTTTT
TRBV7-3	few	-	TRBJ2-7	CASSLGVGEGYEQYF	TGTGCCAGCAGCTTAGGCGTGGGAGAGGGATACGAGCAGTACTTC
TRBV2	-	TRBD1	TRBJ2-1	CASSEAAGQGINEQFF	TGTGCCAGCAGTGAAGCGGCGGGACAGGGGATCAATGAGCAGTTCTTC
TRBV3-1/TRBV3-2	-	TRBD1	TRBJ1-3	CASSQRTGKGNTIYF	TGTGCCAGCAGCCAAAGGACAGGGAAAGGAAACACCATATATTTT
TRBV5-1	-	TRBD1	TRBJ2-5	CASSLARQGARETQYF	TGCGCCAGCAGCTTGGCCCGACAGGGGGCGAGGGAGACCCAGTACTTC
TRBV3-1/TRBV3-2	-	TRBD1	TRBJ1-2	CASSRGQANYGYTF	TGTGCCAGCAGCCGAGGACAGGCTAACTATGGCTACACCTTC
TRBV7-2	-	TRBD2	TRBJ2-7	CASSYRLAGGPSYEQYF	TGTGCCAGCAGCTACCGACTAGCGGGAGGGCCATCCTACGAGCAGTACTTC
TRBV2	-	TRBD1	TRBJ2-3	CASRDRGDTQYF	TGTGCCAGCAGGGACAGGGGAGATACGCAGTATTTT